The 21 T cell receptor beta chains listed next were all sequenced from one sample in a study of molecular identifiers for immune sequencing clone quantification. MiXCR, applied by TCRdb to the PCR reads, yields one record per CDR3 protein. The profile shows fewer than 10,000 distinct CDR3 sequences, roughly 21% of them singletons. Sequencing was performed on naive CD8+ T cells from blood, with Jurkat cell RNA spiked in. Subset indicated: FACS-sorted CD8+CD4-CCR7+CD45RA+ naive T cells. The receptors derive from a human donor in good health. Some libraries in this study had Jurkat cell RNA spiked in.

With respect to this clonotype: It may be a read error: a sequence one base away is much more abundant. The chain joins TRBV5-3 to TRBJ1-2, with TRBD1 matching 7 bases. TRBV5-3 is annotated as an ORF whose role is uncertain. The CDR3 loop spans 14 amino acids. Here the CDR3 DNA reads TGTGTCAGCAGGAGCCCGGAGGGGGCCCATGGCTACACCTTC. This translates into CVSRSPEGAHGYTF.

This clonotype is medium-sized within its sample. The rearrangement uses TRBV4-1 and TRBJ2-5; 14 bases map to TRBD2. Germline assignment: CDR1 MGHRA and CDR2 YSYEKL. This CDR3 is built from 18 residues. The V segment lost 0 bases and the J segment 5 bases; nucleotides outside the gene matches: 8. The CDR3 spells CASSQEGTSGGGRETQYF. The CDR3 DNA reads TGCGCCAGCAGCCAAGAGGGGACTAGCGGGGGAGGTCGGGAGACCCAGTACTTC.

This clonotype has at least ten counts. The chain carries TRBV27 and TRBJ2-1; 7 bases are a match to TRBD1. The V and J ends lost 5 bases and 1 base, in that order; junction bases with no gene match: 8. The CDR3 consists of 16 residues. Germline V gene data show CDR1 as MNHEY and CDR2 as SMNVEV (reference sequence). CDR3 protein: CASSLTGQVSYNEQFF. The CDR3 DNA reads as TGTGCCAGCAGTCTAACCGGACAGGTTTCCTACAATGAGCAGTTCTTC.

The table lists this clonotype with many counts. The V gene is TRBV15, the J gene TRBJ2-7; 9 bases line up with TRBD1. The junction had 3 bases not matched to a gene; V was cut back by 6 bases and J by 0 bases. The CDR3 has 14 amino acids. From germline, CDR1 is LNHNV and CDR2 YYDKDF (reference sequence). CDR3 sequence: CATSGTGLSYEQYF. The CDR3 region has the DNA TGTGCCACCAGTGGGACAGGGCTCTCCTACGAGCAGTACTTC.

V usage is TRBV6-5 and J usage is TRBJ2-1; TRBD2 matches at 8 bases. This CDR3 contains 16 residues. Trimming removed 6 bases from V and 4 bases from J; junction bases left unmatched: 11. In germline, CDR1 is MNHEY, CDR2 SVGAGI. CDR3 DNA sequence: TGTGCCAGCAGAATAAATAGCGGGGCCGATTACAATGAGCAGTTCTTC. Protein product: CASRINSGADYNEQFF.

A few counts support this clonotype. Just one base apart from a much larger clone, this may be a read error. The gene calls are TRBV7-3 and TRBJ2-1; TRBD2 matches 8 bases. Germline V lookup: CDR1 SGHTA, CDR2 FQGTGA. The CDR3 has 15 residues. The junction had 13 bases not matched to a gene; V was cut back by 7 bases and J by 8 bases. The CDR3 protein is CASNAGLVFSDEQFF. The DNA for the CDR3 is TGTGCCAGCAACGCGGGACTAGTTTTTTCGGATGAGCAGTTCTTC.

Comments on this clonotype: A much larger clone lies one base from this, so it may be a read error. The V gene is TRBV4-1, the J gene TRBJ2-7; a possible D gene is TRBD2 (5 bases). This CDR3 is built from 14 residues. Germline loops: CDR1 MGHRA, CDR2 YSYEKL. The CDR3 bases are TGCGCCGGCAGCCAAGGGCATGTCCGGGGCGAGCAGTACTTC. As protein: CAGSQGHVRGEQYF.

The chain links TRBV20-1 to TRBJ2-6, with D tentatively TRBD1 (6 bases). Germline V gene sequence: CDR1 DFQATT, CDR2 SNEGSKA (reference sequence). With 4 bases removed from V and 0 bases from J, the gap between germline ends came to 10 bases. This CDR3 is 15 amino acids long. The CDR3 reads CSAKGQPSGANVLTF. The CDR3 coding sequence is TGCAGTGCTAAAGGACAGCCCTCTGGGGCCAACGTCCTGACTTTC.

This clonotype was recorded at least ten times. The V and J genes are TRBV28 and TRBJ2-7; D unclear. The CDR3 loop spans 14 amino acids. Trimming stripped 8 bases from V and 4 bases from J, with 18 bases between. Germline CDR1 is MDHEN and CDR2 is SYDVKM. The CDR3 sequence is CASVATSGVYEQYF. DNA of the CDR3: TGTGCCAGCGTCGCCACCTCTGGGGTTTACGAGCAGTACTTC.

There are many counts of this clonotype. This chain joins TRBV5-4 and TRBJ2-7; TRBD2 matches at 14 bases. With 4 bases clipped from V and 0 bases from J, the junction kept 9 bases outside the gene matches. The CDR3 covers 18 residues. Germline CDR1 SGHNT, CDR2 YYREEE (reference sequence). The CDR3 coding sequence is TGTGCCAGCAGCAGCCGGACTAGCGGGGGGCCAAGCTCCTACGAGCAGTACTTC. Encoded protein: CASSSRTSGGPSSYEQYF. Filled out from reference TRBV5-4 and TRBJ2-7, the complete variable domain reads ETGVTQSPTHLIKTRGQQVTLRCSSQSGHNTVSWYQQALGQGPQFIFQYYREEENGRGNFPPRFSGLQFPNYSSELNVNALELDDSALYLCASSSRTSGGPSSYEQYFGPGTRLTVT.

This clonotype was recorded many times. The chain recombines TRBV19 with TRBJ2-5; TRBD2 is a possible D gene (5 bases). Trimming removed 2 bases at V and 2 bases at J, with 12 bases between. Germline CDR1 and CDR2: LNHDA and SQIVND (reference sequence). This CDR3 contains 15 residues. CDR3 coding DNA: TGTGCCAGTAGTATACGGGGTAGGAATCAAGAGACCCAGTACTTC. Amino acid sequence: CASSIRGRNQETQYF. The whole variable domain, remainder taken from reference TRBV19 and TRBJ2-5, is DGGITQSPKYLFRKEGQNVTLSCEQNLNHDAMYWYRQDPGQGLRLIYYSQIVNDFQKGDIAEGYSVSREKKESFPLTVTSAQKNPTAFYLCASSIRGRNQETQYFGPGTRLLVL.

This clonotype qualifies as medium-sized. This chain joins TRBV7-9 and TRBJ2-2; D might be TRBD1 or TRBD2, each matching 5 bases. The CDR3 spans 17 residues. Trimming shortened V by 4 bases and J by 0 bases, and 15 bases separated the two germline ends. Germline loops: CDR1 SEHNR, CDR2 FQNEAQ (reference sequence). Written as DNA, the CDR3 is TGTGCCAGCAGCTGGGGACCACCTACCGCGAACACCGGGGAGCTGTTTTTT. Translated, it gives CASSWGPPTANTGELFF.

In its sample, this clonotype was seen a few times. Since a much larger clone is just one base distant, this may be a read error. The genes are TRBV30 and TRBJ2-3; 7 nucleotides align to TRBD2. The CDR3 runs to 15 residues. Germline lookup yields CDR1 GTSNPN and CDR2 SVGIG (reference sequence). V gave up 5 bases and J gave up 5 bases; unmatched junction bases: 13. CDR3 in amino acids: CAWGGRGGSVDTQYF. The CDR3 nucleotides are TGTGCCTGGGGTGGCCGCGGGGGAAGCGTAGATACGCAGTATTTT.

At least ten counts were recorded for this clonotype. The chain recombines TRBV12-3 or TRBV12-4 with TRBJ2-3; D unclear. V was shortened by 4 bases and J by 1 base, with 3 bases between the two germline ends. The CDR3 totals 12 residues. DNA of the CDR3: TGTGCCAGCAGTTCCGGCACAGATACGCAGTATTTT. This gives the protein CASSSGTDTQYF.

This clonotype was recorded at least ten times. The rearrangement joins TRBV27 to TRBJ2-7; no definite D call. The CDR3 extends over 14 amino acids. V was clipped by 1 base and J by 5 bases, with 12 bases between them. The germline V gene encodes CDR1 MNHEY and CDR2 SMNVEV (reference sequence). The CDR3 sequence: CASSLLPGWDEQYF. The DNA for the CDR3 is TGTGCCAGCAGTTTATTGCCGGGTTGGGACGAGCAGTACTTC.

The table lists this clonotype with many counts. This rearrangement joins TRBV19 to TRBJ2-3; 14 nucleotides match TRBD2. Germline V gene sequence: CDR1 LNHDA, CDR2 SQIVND (reference sequence). The CDR3 has 18 residues. The V segment lost 0 bases and the J segment 2 bases; nucleotides outside the gene matches: 4. The chain's CDR3 is CASSIDGTSGGNTDTQYF. CDR3 DNA: TGTGCCAGTAGTATAGATGGGACTAGCGGGGGTAACACAGATACGCAGTATTTT.

This clonotype has a count of ten or more. The gene calls are TRBV6-5 and TRBJ1-4, with a possible D match to TRBD1 (6 bases). This CDR3 contains 13 residues. Trimming pared 6 bases from V and 10 bases from J, leaving 15 bases between. CDR1 is MNHEY, CDR2 SVGAGI, per germline. CDR3 coding DNA: TGTGCCAGCAGACAGGGCGTAAGGGGAAAACTGTTTTTT. It translates to CASRQGVRGKLFF.

This clonotype was seen a few times. This sequence may be a read error, since a much larger clone differs from it by one base. The rearrangement joins TRBV10-3 to TRBJ2-1; D is uncertain. V gave up 6 bases and J gave up 5 bases, with 17 bases separating them. This CDR3 is built from 15 residues. Per germline, CDR1 ENHRY and CDR2 SYGVKD. The CDR3 DNA sequence: TGTGCCATCAGCCGACCTTCGGGCAGTCACAATGAGCAGTTCTTC. It encodes CAISRPSGSHNEQFF.

The chain has TRBV7-2 and TRBJ2-1, with D maybe TRBD1 (6 bases). This CDR3 is 15 amino acids long. V was clipped by 5 bases and J by 2 bases, with 13 bases between them. Germline V gene sequence: CDR1 SGHTA, CDR2 FQGNSA. The CDR3 DNA reads as TGTGCCAGCAGCCAAAAGGACAGTCCCTACAATGAGCAGTTCTTC. Protein sequence: CASSQKDSPYNEQFF.

By sample fraction, this clonotype is medium-sized (0.01 to 0.1%). This sequence joins TRBV6-5 and TRBJ1-4; TRBD1 is a possible D gene (5 bases). Germline lookup yields CDR1 MNHEY and CDR2 SVGAGI. Trimming took off 6 bases at V and 0 bases at J, with 8 bases between the two ends. The CDR3 extends over 14 amino acids. In DNA, the CDR3 is TGTGCCAGCAGGGTGACAGCAACTAATGAAAAACTGTTTTTT. Translation: CASRVTATNEKLFF.

This clonotype is labeled as medium-sized. The chain uses TRBV5-6 and TRBJ2-7; D gene unclear. The CDR3 spans 12 residues. Looked up from germline, CDR1 is SGHDT and CDR2 is YYEEEE. V was clipped by 1 base and J by 6 bases, with 8 bases between them. The chain's CDR3 is CASSLPESEQYF. The CDR3 region has the DNA TGTGCCAGCAGCTTGCCCGAAAGCGAGCAGTACTTC.